One sample yielded the 27 T cell receptor beta chains listed below, sequenced in a study of T cells in Graves' hyperthyroidism and ophthalmopathy. TCR beta CDR3 regions were amplified from RNA transcripts. With the HTBI primer set, the TCR CDR3 went through a first round of RT-PCR. MiXCR, run by TCRdb on the multiplex PCR reads, gives a single entry per CDR3 protein. The sample has more than 500,000 distinct CDR3 sequences; roughly 16% are singletons. The sequencing input was blood. The origin of the receptors is a woman younger than 45 with Graves' ophthalmopathy.

This clonotype was counted many times. The V call is TRBV7-2, the J call TRBJ1-2, with D maybe TRBD1 (6 bases). This CDR3 region has 15 residues. CDR1 SGHTA and CDR2 FQGNSA come from the germline V gene. V lost 6 bases and J 8 bases, leaving 22 bases between the germline ends. The CDR3 sequence is CASSSWGAGPSGYTF. In DNA, the CDR3 is TGTGCCAGCAGTTCATGGGGGGCAGGGCCCTCGGGCTACACCTTC.

This sequence joins TRBV4-3 and TRBJ2-1; weak D call: TRBD2 (7 bases). Germline V gene sequence: CDR1 LGHNA, CDR2 YSLEER. There are 15 residues in the CDR3. Trimming pared 0 bases from V and 4 bases from J, leaving 10 bases between. This chain's CDR3 is CASSQERGGYNEQFF. For the CDR3, the DNA is TGCGCCAGCAGCCAAGAGAGGGGGGGTTACAATGAGCAGTTCTTC.

This clonotype was seen more than once but under ten times. This chain joins TRBV6-2 or TRBV6-3 and TRBJ1-5; D is possibly TRBD1 (5 bases). V shed 8 bases and J shed 5 bases, with 19 bases lying between them. This CDR3 has 15 residues. CDR1 and CDR2 (germline): MNHEY, SVGEGT. The chain's CDR3 is CASGRGGEDDQPQHF. The DNA of the CDR3 is TGTGCCAGCGGGCGGGGAGGGGAAGACGATCAGCCCCAGCATTTT.

This clonotype was counted many times. The V and J genes are TRBV28 and TRBJ1-2, with D uncertain. V was trimmed by 3 bases and J by 3 bases, leaving 5 bases between them. From germline, CDR1 is MDHEN and CDR2 SYDVKM. The CDR3 spans 12 residues. The CDR3 region is CASSFPYYGYTF. DNA of the CDR3: TGTGCCAGCAGTTTCCCTTACTATGGCTACACCTTC.

In its sample, this clonotype was seen many times. The CDR3 region is CASSGQTYEQYF. As DNA, the CDR3 is TGTGCCAGCAGTGGACAGACCTACGAGCAGTACTTC. This chain joins TRBV6-1 and TRBJ2-7, with a tentative D call TRBD1 (5 bases). Germline assignment: CDR1 MNHNS and CDR2 SASEGT. V was clipped by 4 bases and J by 2 bases, with 6 bases between them. The CDR3 length is 12 residues.

This clonotype was counted at least ten times. The gene calls are TRBV6-1 and TRBJ2-7; D perhaps matches TRBD1 (6 bases). V was cut by 5 bases and J by 1 base, with 15 bases left in between. CDR3 size: 15 residues. From germline, CDR1 is MNHNS and CDR2 SASEGT. CDR3 sequence (DNA): TGTGCCAGCAGTCGAACAGGGATCGGATCCTACGAGCAGTACTTC. Its translation is CASSRTGIGSYEQYF.

This clonotype was picked up many times. The gene calls are TRBV28 and TRBJ1-5, with D perhaps matching TRBD1 (5 bases). Per germline, CDR1 MDHEN and CDR2 SYDVKM. The CDR3 consists of 15 residues. V was trimmed by 3 bases and J by 7 bases, leaving 16 bases between them. CDR3 residues: CASSFGTGLGQPQHF. CDR3 sequence (DNA): TGTGCCAGCAGTTTCGGGACCGGGTTGGGGCAGCCCCAGCATTTT.

This clonotype was observed a handful of times. The chain carries TRBV25-1 and TRBJ2-3; D assignment may be TRBD1 or TRBD2 (5 bases each). Germline V lookup: CDR1 MGHDK, CDR2 SYGVNS. V lost 0 bases to trimming and J lost 5 bases, with 12 bases between them. This CDR3 has 15 amino acids. CDR3 sequence reads: CASSEYMGPEDTQYF. The CDR3 DNA is TGTGCCAGCAGTGAATATATGGGACCGGAAGATACGCAGTATTTT.

The chain joins TRBV20-1 to TRBJ2-1, with TRBD2 identical over 11 bases. There are 15 residues in the CDR3. CDR1 and CDR2 (germline): DFQATT, SNEGSKA (reference sequence). J was trimmed by 5 bases and V by 3 bases; bases with no gene match: 6. The CDR3 spells CSASPGTSGHNEQFF. The CDR3 DNA is TGCAGTGCTAGTCCTGGGACTAGCGGACACAATGAGCAGTTCTTC.

This clonotype occurred many times. This CDR3 is CASSPHAGLNTEAFF. CDR3 sequence (DNA): TGTGCCAGCAGCCCCCACGCGGGCCTGAACACTGAAGCTTTCTTT. The V call is TRBV7-3, the J call TRBJ1-1, with D hard to call. Germline values: CDR1 SGHTA, CDR2 FQGTGA. The CDR3 sequence is 15 residues long. The germline V and J ends were trimmed by 5 bases and 0 bases, with 13 bases remaining between them.

This clonotype was seen at least ten times. This rearrangement joins TRBV12-3 or TRBV12-4 to TRBJ2-7; 7 bases align to TRBD1. The CDR3 spans 14 residues. V shed 3 bases and J 2 bases; nucleotides not matched to a gene: 4. The CDR3 sequence: CASSLMQGAYEQYF. CDR3 coding DNA: TGTGCCAGCAGTTTGATGCAGGGGGCCTACGAGCAGTACTTC.

The chain has TRBV28 and TRBJ1-2; no clear D. Germline V gives CDR1 MDHEN, CDR2 SYDVKM. V was pared by 4 bases and J by 4 bases, with 13 bases between. The CDR3 totals 14 residues. The CDR3 protein is CASSSTEGVYGYTF. CDR3 in DNA: TGTGCCAGCAGTTCGACGGAAGGCGTCTATGGCTACACCTTC.

This clonotype was recorded at least ten times. A read error may account for a junction end that differs from germline. The rearrangement links TRBV18 to TRBJ2-3, with D uncertain. CDR3 length: 13 residues. Germline V lookup: CDR1 KGHSH, CDR2 LQKENI. The CDR3 loop reads CATSPLPKDTQYF. DNA for the CDR3: TGTGCCACCTCACCCCTCCCCAAGGATACGCAGTATTTT.

The table lists this clonotype with many counts. The chain couples TRBV30 to TRBJ2-7, with TRBD1 as a possible D gene (6 bases). The CDR3 contains 16 residues. Trimming stripped 1 base from V and 3 bases from J, with 19 bases between. The germline V gene has CDR1 GTSNPN and CDR2 SVGIG (reference sequence). The CDR3 DNA sequence: TGTGCCTGGAGTGAGGGGGTGGGGAATACGGTCTACGAGCAGTACTTC. The encoded protein is CAWSEGVGNTVYEQYF.

The chain couples TRBV27 to TRBJ2-7; 10 bases match TRBD2. V shed 2 bases, J shed 2 bases, and the junction held 9 bases outside the gene matches. Germline values: CDR1 MNHEY, CDR2 SMNVEV (reference sequence). The CDR3 covers 17 residues. The CDR3 is CASSLVLAGTVTYEQYF. The CDR3 region has the DNA TGTGCCAGCAGTTTAGTACTAGCGGGGACCGTAACCTACGAGCAGTACTTC.

This chain links TRBV6-1 with TRBJ1-1; D not resolved. This CDR3 region has 12 residues. In germline, CDR1 is MNHNS, CDR2 SASEGT. Trimming stripped 5 bases from V and 3 bases from J, with 7 bases between. CDR3 sequence (DNA): TGTGCCAGCAGTTCTCAGGACACTGAAGCTTTCTTT. As protein: CASSSQDTEAFF.

The chain couples TRBV4-3 to TRBJ2-1, with 10 bases matching TRBD1. This CDR3 is 13 amino acids long. V was pared by 8 bases and J by 8 bases, with 6 bases of the junction left unmatched. Germline V gives CDR1 LGHNA, CDR2 YSLEER. This CDR3 reads CASSGTGVDEQFF. CDR3 DNA sequence: TGCGCCAGCTCCGGGACAGGGGTTGATGAGCAGTTCTTC.

This clonotype came up many times. The gene calls are TRBV30 and TRBJ1-2; 9 bases fit TRBD1. The CDR3 contains 16 residues. Unmatched junction bases numbered 8, after V lost 3 bases and J lost 0 bases. Per the germline V gene, CDR1 is GTSNPN and CDR2 is SVGIG (reference sequence). In DNA form, the CDR3 reads TGTGCCTGGAGAGGGACAGGGCCTACCACTAACTATGGCTACACCTTC. The encoded protein is CAWRGTGPTTNYGYTF.

This clonotype has just a few counts. The rearrangement uses TRBV15 and TRBJ2-3; D uncertain. Germline V lookup: CDR1 LNHNV, CDR2 YYDKDF (reference sequence). The germline V and J ends were trimmed by 0 bases and 1 base, with 5 bases remaining between them. The CDR3 covers 14 residues. In DNA, the CDR3 is TGTGCCACCAGCAGAGATGGCGGCACAGATACGCAGTATTTT. This sequence encodes CATSRDGGTDTQYF.

This clonotype appeared many times. The chain combines TRBV28 with TRBJ2-1; D is unclear. This CDR3 is 18 amino acids long. Germline CDR1 reads MDHEN; CDR2 reads SYDVKM. V was clipped by 4 bases and J by 0 bases, with 19 bases between them. Here the CDR3 reads CASSSPRSTASSYNEQFF. DNA of the CDR3: TGTGCCAGCAGTTCCCCGAGGTCGACTGCCAGCTCCTACAATGAGCAGTTCTTC. Supplemented by reference TRBV28 and TRBJ2-1, the full variable domain reads DVKVTQSSRYLVKRTGEKVFLECVQDMDHENMFWYRQDPGLGLRLIYFSYDVKMKEKGDIPEGYSVSREKKERFSLILESASTNQTSMYLCASSSPRSTASSYNEQFFGPGTRLTVL.

The rearrangement uses TRBV7-2 and TRBJ2-5, with D perhaps TRBD1 or TRBD2 (5 bases each). Per germline, CDR1 SGHTA and CDR2 FQGNSA. Trimming shortened V by 5 bases and J by 3 bases, and 22 bases separated the two germline ends. The CDR3 totals 17 residues. CDR3 DNA sequence: TGTGCCAGCAGCCTCTTCCGGGCAGTCGAGGGGAAAGAGACCCAGTACTTC. Translated, it gives CASSLFRAVEGKETQYF.

This clonotype turned up a few times. The chain has TRBV19 and TRBJ2-6; a weak D match, TRBD1 (6 bases). CDR3 length equals 15 residues. CDR1 and CDR2 (germline): LNHDA, SQIVND (reference sequence). Trimming pared 4 bases from V and 1 base from J, leaving 8 bases between. The CDR3 sequence: CASSTQGSGANVLTF. The CDR3 DNA follows: TGTGCCAGTAGTACACAGGGTTCTGGGGCCAACGTCCTGACTTTC.

V usage is TRBV14 and J usage is TRBJ1-1; D is unresolved. This CDR3 region has 13 residues. Germline V CDR1 and CDR2: SGHDN, FVKESK. Trimming removed 5 bases from V and 4 bases from J, with 11 bases in between. The CDR3 coding sequence is TGTGCCAGCAGCGATTACATGAGCACTGAAGCTTTCTTT. Amino acids: CASSDYMSTEAFF.

For this clonotype: A read error may be the cause here, since a much bigger clone is one base away. The gene calls are TRBV2 and TRBJ2-1, with 9 bases fitting TRBD1. This CDR3 has 13 residues. CDR1 is SNHLY and CDR2 is FYNNEI in the germline V gene. V dropped 6 bases and J dropped 5; count of bases not matched to a gene: 2. In nucleotides, the CDR3 is TGTGCCAGCAGCTGGACAGGGGACAATGAGCAGTTCTTC. Its translation is CASSWTGDNEQFF.

This clonotype was seen many times. This chain uses TRBV12-3 or TRBV12-4 with TRBJ1-1, with TRBD1 matching over 8 bases. The length of the CDR3 is 15 residues. Trimming took 5 bases from V and 3 from J; bases not matched to a gene: 8. The CDR3 sequence is CASSPWTGRDTEAFF. CDR3 sequence (DNA): TGTGCCAGCAGTCCCTGGACAGGGAGGGACACTGAAGCTTTCTTT.

This clonotype was counted only a few times. This chain links TRBV28 with TRBJ1-1; D is ambiguous. The germline gives CDR1 MDHEN, CDR2 SYDVKM. Trimming took 7 bases from V and 3 from J, leaving 21 bases between them. The CDR3 extends over 16 amino acids. In DNA, the CDR3 is TGTGCCAGCATTCCCTCCTTTTTTGGGTTATACACTGAAGCTTTCTTT. Encoded protein: CASIPSFFGLYTEAFF.

This clonotype was detected many times. The chain links TRBV7-9 to TRBJ2-7, with a tentative D call TRBD1 (6 bases). Germline loops: CDR1 SEHNR, CDR2 FQNEAQ (reference sequence). The CDR3 length is 16 residues. Trimming cost V 5 bases and J 5 bases, with 22 bases left between them. The CDR3 is CASSRVGQGWPHEQYF. The CDR3 DNA sequence: TGTGCCAGCAGCCGGGTCGGGCAGGGGTGGCCTCACGAGCAGTACTTC. The full variable domain, its missing parts supplied by reference TRBV7-9 and TRBJ2-7, is DTGVSQNPRHKITKRGQNVTFRCDPISEHNRLYWYRQTLGQGPEFLTYFQNEAQLEKSRLLSDRFSAERPKGSFSTLEIQRTEQGDSAMYLCASSRVGQGWPHEQYFGPGTRLTVT.